These 31 T cell receptor beta chains came from one sample sequenced in a study of response to subunit inactivated influenza vaccine. TCRdb ran MiXCR on the RT-PCR reads and lists one entry per CDR3 protein. The repertoire consists of about 650,000 distinct CDR3 sequences, with around 15% occurring once and the leading ten covering 6.5% to 8%. The sample was PBMCs from blood, taken 14 days before vaccination. These receptors all stem from a man aged 45-65 years who received an inactivated influenza vaccine.

This clonotype has more than one count but fewer than ten. The chain combines TRBV27 with TRBJ2-3; D possibly corresponds to TRBD2 (7 bases). The germline V gene has CDR1 MNHEY and CDR2 SMNVEV (reference sequence). The ends were cut back, 6 bases at V and 0 bases at J, with 13 bases in the middle. The CDR3 runs 15 residues. The CDR3 loop is CASSRGAASTDTQYF. CDR3 nucleotide sequence: TGTGCCAGCAGCCGGGGGGCGGCTAGCACAGATACGCAGTATTTT.

This rearrangement joins TRBV9 to TRBJ1-6; D gene ambiguous. This CDR3 contains 14 residues. V dropped 0 bases and J dropped 7 bases, with 8 bases sitting between them. Germline loops: CDR1 SGDLS, CDR2 YYNGEE. CDR3 loop: CASSVASTNSPLHF. The CDR3 DNA sequence: TGTGCCAGCAGCGTAGCGAGCACAAATTCACCCCTCCACTTT. The variable domain in full, completed from reference TRBV9 and TRBJ1-6, reads DSGVTQTPKHLITATGQRVTLRCSPRSGDLSVYWYQQSLDQGLQFLIQYYNGEERAKGNILERFSAQQFPDLHSELNLSSLELGDSALYFCASSVASTNSPLHFGNGTRLTVT.

This clonotype has a count of ten or more. CDR3 residues: CAIPDRDVTGELFF. For the CDR3, the DNA is TGTGCCATACCGGACAGGGACGTCACCGGGGAGCTGTTTTTT. The rearrangement uses TRBV7-9 and TRBJ2-2, with 8 bases aligning to TRBD1. Trimming at V came to 10 bases and at J to 4 bases, leaving 8 bases not matched to a gene. The CDR3 has 14 amino acids. Germline assignment: CDR1 SEHNR and CDR2 FQNEAQ (reference sequence).

This clonotype was counted a few times. The chain combines TRBV12-3 or TRBV12-4 with TRBJ2-7, with TRBD2 matching 8 bases. The V and J ends lost 5 bases and 4 bases, in that order; junction bases with no gene match: 7. CDR3 size: 14 residues. CDR3 in amino acids: CASSPSGLEYEQYF. CDR3 in DNA: TGTGCCAGCAGTCCCTCGGGACTAGAGTACGAGCAGTACTTC.

In this sample, this clonotype turned up a few times. This sequence joins TRBV12-3 or TRBV12-4 and TRBJ1-2; no definite D call. The CDR3 length is 13 residues. V gave up 5 bases and J gave up 6 bases, with 13 bases separating them. The CDR3: CASSTGRINGYTF. The CDR3 DNA follows: TGTGCCAGCAGTACTGGACGTATTAATGGCTACACCTTC.

The chain joins TRBV20-1 to TRBJ2-1; weak D call: TRBD1 (7 bases). Germline values: CDR1 DFQATT, CDR2 SNEGSKA (reference sequence). The CDR3 consists of 15 residues. V shed 0 bases and J shed 6 bases, with 15 bases lying between them. The CDR3 bases are TGCAGTGCTAGAGATCCGGCAGGGGGGCTCAATGAGCAGTTCTTC. Its protein product is CSARDPAGGLNEQFF.

This clonotype was counted at least ten times. The V and J genes are TRBV29-1 and TRBJ1-1; weak D call: TRBD1 (6 bases). The germline CDR1 and CDR2 sequences are SQVTM and ANQGSEA. The CDR3 is 15 residues long. Trimming removed 4 bases at V and 2 bases at J, with 17 bases between. CDR3 region: CSVGKGGRVNTEAFF. DNA of the CDR3: TGCAGCGTTGGAAAGGGGGGTAGGGTTAACACTGAAGCTTTCTTT.

This clonotype came up a few times. V and J are TRBV12-3 or TRBV12-4 and TRBJ2-1; no clear D. This CDR3 comprises 12 residues. Trimming left V 6 bases short and J 4 bases short, with 7 bases between. The CDR3 loop reads CASRWRYNEQFF. The CDR3, as DNA: TGTGCCAGCAGGTGGAGATACAATGAGCAGTTCTTC.

About this clonotype itself: This may come from a read error, since a much larger clone is one base off. The chain employs TRBV4-2 and TRBJ2-4, with 10 bases lining up with TRBD2. The CDR3 is 16 amino acids. Germline assignment: CDR1 LGHNA and CDR2 YNFKEQ. The CDR3 sequence is CVSSQEGTSALNIQYF. The CDR3 bases are TGTGTCAGCAGCCAAGAAGGGACTAGCGCTCTTAACATTCAGTACTTC.

This clonotype has more than one count but fewer than ten. This chain links TRBV9 with TRBJ2-7; no clear D. The V end was cut by 0 bases, the J end by 7 bases, with 8 bases between. The CDR3 has 12 residues. In germline, CDR1 is SGDLS, CDR2 YYNGEE. CDR3 region: CASSVVSGEQYF. DNA for the CDR3: TGTGCCAGCAGCGTAGTATCCGGGGAGCAGTACTTC.

This clonotype was found a few times. The chain combines TRBV20-1 with TRBJ2-5, with 14 bases matching TRBD2. There are 16 residues in the CDR3. CDR1 is DFQATT, CDR2 SNEGSKA, per germline (reference sequence). V dropped 3 bases and J dropped 2; count of bases not matched to a gene: 5. The CDR3 nucleotides are TGCAGTGCTAGGGGACTAGCGGGAGATGTTCAAGAGACCCAGTACTTC. Its protein product is CSARGLAGDVQETQYF.

This clonotype was counted only a few times. The gene calls are TRBV7-9 and TRBJ2-5; D is perhaps TRBD1 (5 bases). Germline CDR1 SEHNR, CDR2 FQNEAQ (reference sequence). V was shortened by 4 bases and J by 4 bases, with 10 bases between the two germline ends. This CDR3 comprises 13 residues. CDR3 sequence (DNA): TGTGCCAGCAGCTACGGCAGGGCAGAGACCCAGTACTTC. Translated: CASSYGRAETQYF.

At least ten counts were recorded for this clonotype. This CDR3 reads CASSRLAGGEYEQYF. The CDR3 DNA reads TGTGCCAGCAGCCGATTAGCGGGAGGGGAGTACGAGCAGTACTTC. The chain combines TRBV5-6 with TRBJ2-7, with 11 bases matching TRBD2. Trimming removed 4 bases from V and 4 bases from J; junction bases left unmatched: 7. The CDR3 length is 15 residues. Germline V gene sequence: CDR1 SGHDT, CDR2 YYEEEE.

The J gene is TRBJ2-1, the V gene TRBV30; no definite D call. The CDR3 sequence is 15 residues long. Germline V gene lookup returns CDR1 GTSNPN and CDR2 SVGIG (reference sequence). V was pared by 1 base and J by 0 bases, with 10 bases between. CDR3 DNA sequence: TGTGCCTGGAGTGGGGTCAACCCCTCCTACAATGAGCAGTTCTTC. Protein sequence: CAWSGVNPSYNEQFF.

The chain carries TRBV3-1 and TRBJ2-5; 8 bases are a match to TRBD1. The CDR3 totals 17 residues. J gave up 2 bases and V 0 bases, and 8 bases lay outside the gene matches. Germline CDR1 and CDR2: LGHDT and YNNKEL (reference sequence). The chain's CDR3 is CASSQDRQGAGQETQYF. CDR3 bases: TGTGCCAGCAGCCAAGATCGGCAGGGGGCAGGTCAAGAGACCCAGTACTTC.

This chain links TRBV27 with TRBJ2-2; a possible D gene is TRBD2 (5 bases). The CDR3 length is 16 residues. Between the trimmed V and J ends, which lost 5 bases and 3 bases, there was a span of 16 bases. Germline lookup yields CDR1 MNHEY and CDR2 SMNVEV (reference sequence). CDR3 in DNA: TGTGCCAGCAGTATCGCAGCCGGGATATACACCGGGGAGCTGTTTTTT. Protein: CASSIAAGIYTGELFF.

DNA of the CDR3: TGTGCCAGCAGTTACTCGGAGGGGGGGAGCAATCAGCCCCAGCATTTT. Encoded protein: CASSYSEGGSNQPQHF. This rearrangement joins TRBV6-5 to TRBJ1-5; possible D gene TRBD1, 6 bases. Germline loops: CDR1 MNHEY, CDR2 SVGAGI. This CDR3 region has 16 residues. V was trimmed by 0 bases and J by 1 base, leaving 10 bases between them.

This clonotype appeared many times. The chain uses TRBV29-1 and TRBJ2-1, with D unresolved. CDR1 SQVTM and CDR2 ANQGSEA come from the germline V gene. The CDR3 is made up of 13 amino acids. V was clipped by 3 bases and J by 2 bases, with 8 bases between them. The DNA of the CDR3 is TGCAGCGTTGAGGGAATTACCTACAATGAGCAGTTCTTC. Translated: CSVEGITYNEQFF.

This chain connects TRBV19 to TRBJ2-7; perhaps TRBD1 as D (6 bases). V lost 4 bases and J 0 bases, leaving 13 bases between the germline ends. The CDR3 consists of 15 residues. Germline values: CDR1 LNHDA, CDR2 SQIVND (reference sequence). DNA of the CDR3: TGTGCCAGTAGTAAAGGGACACCCAGCTCCTACGAGCAGTACTTC. This translates into CASSKGTPSSYEQYF.

Only a few counts were recorded for this clonotype. The chain uses TRBV12-3 or TRBV12-4 and TRBJ2-6; 10 bases map to TRBD1. This CDR3 has 20 residues. The junction had 18 bases not matched to a gene; V was cut back by 9 bases and J by 1 base. CDR3 sequence reads: CARKTGGRAIPLSGANVLTF. For the CDR3, the DNA is TGTGCCAGGAAGACAGGGGGCAGGGCCATTCCGTTATCTGGGGCCAACGTCCTGACTTTC.

The gene calls are TRBV12-3 or TRBV12-4 and TRBJ1-4, with TRBD1 matching over 8 bases. The V and J ends lost 6 bases and 6 bases, in that order; junction bases with no gene match: 9. This CDR3 is built from 15 residues. In DNA form, the CDR3 reads TGTGCCAGCAGACACAGGGGGGGAGTAGATGAAAAACTGTTTTTT. Its protein product is CASRHRGGVDEKLFF.

The chain joins TRBV7-6 to TRBJ2-7; either TRBD1 or TRBD2 may fit D (5 bases each). The CDR3 spans 14 residues. Germline V gene sequence: CDR1 SGHVS, CDR2 FNYEAQ. Trimming removed 3 bases at V and 2 bases at J, with 11 bases between. The DNA for the CDR3 is TGTGCCAGCAGCTTTGGGGGTTCCCCCTACGAGCAGTACTTC. Protein sequence: CASSFGGSPYEQYF.

This clonotype was detected many times. The CDR3 here is CASSQDWTGEAYNEQFF. The CDR3 bases are TGCGCCAGCAGCCAAGATTGGACAGGGGAGGCCTACAATGAGCAGTTCTTC. The V call is TRBV4-3, the J call TRBJ2-1, with TRBD1 matching 9 bases. Germline CDR1 LGHNA, CDR2 YSLEER. This CDR3 region has 17 residues. V dropped 0 bases and J dropped 2; count of bases not matched to a gene: 5.

This clonotype was recorded a few times. The CDR3 nucleotides are TGTGCCACCAGCCCCCAGGGCATGGGCTATGGCTACACCTTC. This gives the protein CATSPQGMGYGYTF. The chain couples TRBV24-1 to TRBJ1-2, with D perhaps TRBD1 (5 bases). CDR1 is KGHDR and CDR2 is SFDVKD in the germline V gene. The V gene lost 7 bases and the J gene lost 4 bases, with 15 bases spanning the gap. There are 14 residues in the CDR3.

There are many counts of this clonotype. The J gene is TRBJ2-1, the V gene TRBV7-2, with 8 bases lining up with TRBD2. The CDR3 consists of 16 residues. From germline, CDR1 is SGHTA and CDR2 FQGNSA. The trim removed 2 bases at V and 1 base at J, leaving 4 bases unmatched. The CDR3 loop is CASSLMAGGSYNEQFF. The CDR3 DNA reads as TGTGCCAGCAGCTTAATGGCGGGAGGTTCCTACAATGAGCAGTTCTTC.

This clonotype was recorded at least ten times. V usage is TRBV7-8 and J usage is TRBJ1-1; no firm D call. V lost 2 bases, J lost 7 bases, and 11 bases lay in between. The CDR3 totals 13 residues. The germline gives CDR1 SGHVS, CDR2 FQNEAQ. The CDR3 protein is CASSLPGPIEAFF. The CDR3 DNA is TGTGCCAGCAGCTTACCGGGCCCAATTGAAGCTTTCTTT.

This clonotype was detected many times. This chain uses TRBV15 with TRBJ2-1, with TRBD2 matching over 14 bases. Germline CDR1 is LNHNV and CDR2 is YYDKDF (reference sequence). The CDR3 extends over 18 amino acids. V lost 1 base to trimming and J lost 7 bases; unmatched junction nucleotides: 9. In DNA form, the CDR3 reads TGTGCCACCAGCAGAGTTCGCCGGGGACTAGCGGGAGAAAATGAGCAGTTCTTC. It is translated as CATSRVRRGLAGENEQFF.

The chain links TRBV15 to TRBJ2-1; D is uncertain. This CDR3 region has 14 residues. The germline V gene encodes CDR1 LNHNV and CDR2 YYDKDF (reference sequence). Deletions cut 3 bases from V and 5 bases from J, with 11 bases between. Here the CDR3 reads CATSSDSRNNEQFF. The CDR3 DNA is TGTGCCACCAGCAGCGATAGCAGAAACAATGAGCAGTTCTTC.

The V gene is TRBV6-4, the J gene TRBJ2-3; D uncertain. This CDR3 has 14 residues. Trimming stripped 0 bases from V and 1 base from J, with 5 bases between. CDR1 is MRHNA, CDR2 SNTAGT, per germline. The CDR3 region is CASSDSAGTDTQYF. The CDR3 nucleotides read TGTGCCAGCAGTGACTCTGCTGGCACAGATACGCAGTATTTT.

CDR3 sequence: CASSLRGWMNTEAFF. The CDR3 DNA follows: TGTGCCAGCAGTTTAAGGGGGTGGATGAACACTGAAGCTTTCTTT. The V and J genes are TRBV28 and TRBJ1-1, with D possibly being TRBD1 (6 bases). V was clipped by 2 bases and J by 0 bases, with 10 bases between them. Per germline, CDR1 MDHEN and CDR2 SYDVKM. This CDR3 comprises 15 residues.

The V and J genes are TRBV12-3 or TRBV12-4 and TRBJ1-6; D uncertain. V lost 8 bases and J 3 bases, leaving 11 bases between the germline ends. The CDR3 contains 14 residues. The CDR3 protein is CASRFGNYNSPLHF. CDR3 bases: TGTGCCAGCCGATTCGGAAACTATAATTCACCCCTCCACTTT.